Presented here are 14 T cell receptor beta chains from one specimen sequenced in a study of OX40 agonist ivuxolimab in advanced cancers. The protocol was immunoSEQ multiplex PCR, while the TCRdb copy is restricted to in-frame clones and leaves out a portion. The sample has approximately 20,000 clones, 68% seen once. Sequenced here: CD4+ or CD8+ T cells sorted from blood, sampled in a trial of the OX40 agonist ivuxolimab. The receptors come from an adult with an advanced solid tumor such as melanoma, head and neck, liver or kidney cancer.

This clone appeared a few times. The chain carries TRBV5-1 and TRBJ2-5, with D perhaps matching TRBD1 (6 bases). CDR1 SGHRS and CDR2 YFSETQ come from the germline V gene. The length of the CDR3 is 17 residues. V was clipped by 4 bases and J by 5 bases, with 24 bases between them. In DNA form, the CDR3 reads TGCGCCAGCAGCCGGCTCGGGACAAACATCCGGACGGAGACCCAGTACTTC. This codes for CASSRLGTNIRTETQYF.

The rearrangement links TRBV19 to TRBJ2-3; 9 bases map to TRBD2. Per germline, CDR1 LNHDA and CDR2 SQIVND (reference sequence). The length of the CDR3 is 15 residues. V lost 5 bases to trimming and J lost 2 bases; unmatched junction nucleotides: 5. The chain's CDR3 is CASSVLAGTTDTQYF. CDR3 coding DNA: TGTGCCAGTAGTGTCCTAGCGGGGACCACAGATACGCAGTATTTT. Full variable domain (missing parts from reference TRBV19 and TRBJ2-3): DGGITQSPKYLFRKEGQNVTLSCEQNLNHDAMYWYRQDPGQGLRLIYYSQIVNDFQKGDIAEGYSVSREKKESFPLTVTSAQKNPTAFYLCASSVLAGTTDTQYFGPGTRLTVL.

The gene calls are TRBV9 and TRBJ1-5, with D unclear. CDR1 SGDLS and CDR2 YYNGEE come from the germline V gene. This CDR3 spans 14 amino acids. Trimming pared 3 bases from V and 6 bases from J, leaving 13 bases between. The CDR3 sequence is CASSEQVAGQPQHF. The CDR3 nucleotides read TGTGCCAGCAGCGAGCAGGTGGCCGGTCAGCCCCAGCATTTT. Using reference TRBV9 and TRBJ1-5 for the parts outside the CDR3, the full variable domain is DSGVTQTPKHLITATGQRVTLRCSPRSGDLSVYWYQQSLDQGLQFLIQYYNGEERAKGNILERFSAQQFPDLHSELNLSSLELGDSALYFCASSEQVAGQPQHFGDGTRLSIL.

The J gene is TRBJ2-7, the V gene TRBV19, with D possibly matching TRBD2 (6 bases). Trimming shortened V by 3 bases and J by 2 bases, and 11 bases separated the two germline ends. This CDR3 contains 14 residues. CDR1 and CDR2 (germline): LNHDA, SQIVND (reference sequence). The CDR3: CASSISGGAYEQYF. CDR3 nucleotide sequence: TGTGCCAGTAGTATCTCCGGGGGAGCCTACGAGCAGTACTTC.

The chain recombines TRBV6-4 with TRBJ2-1; 11 bases fit TRBD2. The CDR3 is 16 amino acids. Germline lookup yields CDR1 MRHNA and CDR2 SNTAGT. V trimming: 5 bases; J trimming: 0 bases; junction bases outside the gene matches: 3. Written as DNA, the CDR3 is TGTGCCAGCAGTCCCGGACTAGCGGGCTCCTACAATGAGCAGTTCTTC. Translating gives CASSPGLAGSYNEQFF.

The rearrangement joins TRBV9 to TRBJ2-3; 14 bases line up with TRBD2. CDR1 and CDR2 from the germline V gene are SGDLS and YYNGEE. This CDR3 region has 17 residues. Trimming took 0 bases from V and 4 from J; bases not matched to a gene: 4. The CDR3 reads CASSVGTSGGRSDTQYF. The CDR3 nucleotides are TGTGCCAGCAGCGTAGGGACTAGCGGGGGGCGATCAGATACGCAGTATTTT.

The chain links TRBV27 to TRBJ2-2; D is perhaps TRBD1 (6 bases). Germline CDR1 MNHEY, CDR2 SMNVEV (reference sequence). The CDR3 has 15 residues. The V gene lost 3 bases and the J gene lost 1 base, with 9 bases spanning the gap. The CDR3 nucleotides read TGTGCCAGCAGTTTTGGGGGCGGGAACACCGGGGAGCTGTTTTTT. It yields the protein CASSFGGGNTGELFF.

This clone was counted ten times or more. A junction end diverges from the germline sequence, so it may reflect a read error. This rearrangement joins TRBV2 to TRBJ2-7; D could derive from TRBD1 or TRBD2 (6 bases each). This CDR3 region has 17 residues. Germline assignment: CDR1 SNHLY and CDR2 FYNNEI. The CDR3 region is CASREGGLTPLSYEQYF. For the CDR3, the DNA is TGTGCCAGCAGAGAAGGGGGGTTAACCCCCCTTTCCTACGAGCAGTACTTC.

This clone showed up just a few times. CDR3: CASSLGTPGYEQYF. DNA for the CDR3: TGTGCCAGCAGTTTAGGGACCCCGGGGTACGAGCAGTACTTC. The chain employs TRBV28 and TRBJ2-7, with D possibly called TRBD1 or TRBD2 (5 bases each). Germline CDR1 reads MDHEN; CDR2 reads SYDVKM. The CDR3 sequence is 14 residues long. Trimming took 2 bases from V and 4 from J, leaving 12 bases between them.

This clone showed up just a few times. This chain connects TRBV2 to TRBJ1-5, with a weak D call TRBD1 (6 bases). CDR3 length: 13 amino acids. Trimming took off 6 bases at V and 7 bases at J, with 13 bases between the two ends. Germline V gives CDR1 SNHLY, CDR2 FYNNEI. The CDR3 is CASSWDILQPQHF. For the CDR3, the DNA is TGTGCCAGCAGCTGGGACATTTTGCAGCCCCAGCATTTT.

CDR3 sequence reads: CASSDVGGTGELFF. The CDR3 bases are TGTGCCAGCAGTGACGTCGGAGGGACCGGGGAGCTGTTTTTT. The chain has TRBV6-4 and TRBJ2-2; D perhaps matches TRBD2 (6 bases). CDR1 is MRHNA, CDR2 SNTAGT, per germline. Trimming removed 2 bases from V and 5 bases from J, with 9 bases in between. CDR3 length: 14 residues.

Worth noting for this clone: This likely stems from a read error, as it lies one base from a far larger clone. Other nucleotide sequences from this sample produce the same CDR3. This chain connects TRBV5-1 to TRBJ2-7; either TRBD1 or TRBD2 may supply D (5 bases each). Germline V CDR1 and CDR2: SGHRS, YFSETQ. Deletions cut 4 bases from V and 9 bases from J, with 17 bases between. The CDR3 loop spans 13 amino acids. CDR3 sequence (DNA): TGCGCCAGCAGCCGGGACCTAGGGGAAAGGCAGTACTTC. It encodes CASSRDLGERQYF.

The chain uses TRBV7-8 and TRBJ1-5; D is ambiguous. Trimming took off 1 base at V and 5 bases at J, with 12 bases between the two ends. This CDR3 is 15 amino acids long. Germline V gene sequence: CDR1 SGHVS, CDR2 FQNEAQ. The CDR3 DNA sequence: TGTGCCAGCAGCTTAGGGATTGGTCCCTATCAGCCCCAGCATTTT. Encoded protein: CASSLGIGPYQPQHF.

The chain uses TRBV5-4 and TRBJ1-1; D is uncertain. The CDR3 has 15 amino acids. The V end lost 0 bases, the J end lost 3 bases, and 12 bases lay between the germline ends. Germline CDR1 is SGHNT and CDR2 is YYREEE (reference sequence). The CDR3 bases are TGTGCCAGCAGCTTGGGGGTAGGGTGGGACACTGAAGCTTTCTTT. Translating it yields CASSLGVGWDTEAFF.